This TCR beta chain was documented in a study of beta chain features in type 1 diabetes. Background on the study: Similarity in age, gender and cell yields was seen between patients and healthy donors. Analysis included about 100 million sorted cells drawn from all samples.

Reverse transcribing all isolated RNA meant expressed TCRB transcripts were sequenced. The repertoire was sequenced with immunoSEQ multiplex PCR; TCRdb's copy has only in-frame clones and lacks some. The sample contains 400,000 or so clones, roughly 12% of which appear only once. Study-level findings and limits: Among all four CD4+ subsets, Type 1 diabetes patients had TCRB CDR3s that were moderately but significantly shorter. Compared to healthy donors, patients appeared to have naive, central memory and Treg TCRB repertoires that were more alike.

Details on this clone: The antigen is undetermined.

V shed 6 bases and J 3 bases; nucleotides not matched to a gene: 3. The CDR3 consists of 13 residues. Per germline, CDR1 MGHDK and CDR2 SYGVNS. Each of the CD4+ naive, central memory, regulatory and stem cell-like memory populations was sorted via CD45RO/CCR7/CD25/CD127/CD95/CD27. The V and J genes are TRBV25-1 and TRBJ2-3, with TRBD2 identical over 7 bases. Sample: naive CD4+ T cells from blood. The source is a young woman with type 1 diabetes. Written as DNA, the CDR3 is TGTGCCAGCAGGTGGGGGGGGACAGATACGCAGTATTTT. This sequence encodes CASRWGGTDTQYF.